This is a list of T cell receptor beta chains from one sample in a study of blood T cell repertoires in COVID-19. Produced via immunoSEQ multiplex PCR; TCRdb's table is partial and in-frame only. The sample includes 150,000 to 200,000 clones, 70% to 90% of them seen just once. Source material: peripheral blood. The receptors stem from a human donor in a cohort sampled during active COVID-19. CDR3s include the opening cysteine and the closing phenylalanine or tryptophan. The order of the fields is D gene, clone size, J gene, V gene, CDR3 DNA, CDR3 protein. The D gene is left open where the match is weak. Only part of the rows carry a size: once, few, many, or a class if the clone is expanded.

>NA|NA|TRBJ1-1|TRBV3-1/TRBV3-2
TGTGCCAGCAGCCAAGTTGGGGGGTCCACTGAAGCTTTCTTT
CASSQVGGSTEAFF
>TRBD1|NA|TRBJ2-3|TRBV24-1
TGTGCCACCAGTATACAGGGGAGCACAGATACGCAGTATTTT
CATSIQGSTDTQYF
>TRBD1|NA|TRBJ1-1|TRBV6-5
TGTGCCAGCAGTACGAAACCCGACAGGGACTTGGGCGCTTTCTTT
CASSTKPDRDLGAFF
>NA|NA|TRBJ2-7|TRBV28
TGTGCCAGCAGTTTAAGCGAGGCCTACGAGCAGTACTTC
CASSLSEAYEQYF
>NA|NA|TRBJ1-1|TRBV7-9
TGTGCCAGCAGCTTACTGGGGGCGGGGGGCGGCACTGAAGCTTTCTTT
CASSLLGAGGGTEAFF
>TRBD1|NA|TRBJ1-5|TRBV5-7
TGTGCCAGCAGCTGGGGACAGCCCAATCAGCCCCAGCATTTT
CASSWGQPNQPQHF
>NA|NA|TRBJ2-1|TRBV5-8
TGTGCCAGCAGCTTAGGACTGTCGGGGAATGAGCAGTTCTTC
CASSLGLSGNEQFF
>TRBD2|NA|TRBJ2-7|TRBV7-6
TGTGCCAGCAGCTTAGAGGAAGCGGGGAACTACGAGCAGTACTTC
CASSLEEAGNYEQYF
>NA|NA|TRBJ2-1|TRBV19
TGTGCCAGTAGTCTCGAGTATTACAATGAGCAGTTCTTC
CASSLEYYNEQFF
>NA|NA|TRBJ2-7|TRBV9
TGTGCCAGCAGCGTAGCCCCCCAGGGGGGCTACGAGCAGTACTTC
CASSVAPQGGYEQYF
>TRBD1|NA|TRBJ1-5|TRBV6-5
TGTGCCAGCAGGGGGACAGGGGGCACCGGGCCCCAGCATTTT
CASRGTGGTGPQHF
>TRBD1|NA|TRBJ1-2|TRBV9
TGTGCCAGCAGCGTAGCGGCAGGGGGCTACTATGGCTACACCTTC
CASSVAAGGYYGYTF
>NA|NA|TRBJ1-5|TRBV25-1
TGTGCCAGCAGTGTAACAGGGTCTCAGCCCCAGCATTTT
CASSVTGSQPQHF
>NA|few|TRBJ2-7|TRBV5-4
TGTGCCAGCAGCGACAGCTCCTACGAGCAGTACTTC
CASSDSSYEQYF
>NA|NA|TRBJ2-7|TRBV27
TGTGCCAGCAGTTTACAGCGGCTCTCCTACGAGCAGTACTTC
CASSLQRLSYEQYF
>TRBD1|NA|TRBJ1-4|TRBV5-5
TGTGCCAGCAGCTTGCGGGACAGGGAAAGCATGGATGAAAAACTGTTTTTT
CASSLRDRESMDEKLFF
>NA|NA|TRBJ2-2|TRBV12-2
TGTGCAAGTCGCTTAGGTAGCGGGGAGCTGTTTTTT
CASRLGSGELFF
>TRBD1|once|TRBJ2-5|TRBV6-5
TGTGCCAGCAGTTATGGCGGGACAGGGCGTCAAGAGACCCAGTACTTC
CASSYGGTGRQETQYF
>NA|NA|TRBJ2-7|TRBV28
TGTGCCAGCAAACCCCCCGGACACTACGAGCAGTACTTC
CASKPPGHYEQYF
>NA|NA|TRBJ2-7|TRBV11-2
TGTGCCAGCAGCTCGGGGTTATCCTACGAGCAGTACTTC
CASSSGLSYEQYF
>NA|NA|TRBJ1-4|TRBV5-1
TGCGCCAGCAGCTTGGCCCCGGGTCTTAATGAAAAACTGTTTTTT
CASSLAPGLNEKLFF
>NA|once|TRBJ1-1|TRBV6-6
TGTGCCAGCAGTTACTCCGGGGAGTACATGGCTTTCTTT
CASSYSGEYMAFF
>TRBD2|once|TRBJ2-7|TRBV4-2
TGTGCCAGCAGCTTCTCACCCGTTAGCGGGGGGGCCGCGTCCGAGCAGTACTTC
CASSFSPVSGGAASEQYF
>NA|NA|TRBJ2-7|TRBV3-1/TRBV3-2
TGTGCCAGCAGCCCCCGGGTCTTCCCCTACGAGCAGTACTTC
CASSPRVFPYEQYF
>NA|NA|TRBJ1-2|TRBV6-2/TRBV6-3
TGTGCCAGCAGTTACTCTCGGCAGCGAACGAGTGGCTACACCTTC
CASSYSRQRTSGYTF
>TRBD1|few|TRBJ1-5|TRBV6-5
TGTGCCAGCAGTCGACAGGGACGCCAGCCCCAGCATTTT
CASSRQGRQPQHF
>NA|NA|TRBJ1-6|TRBV5-4
TGTGCCAGCAGCTCCCCCGTGGACGGGGGTAATTCACCCCTCCACTTT
CASSSPVDGGNSPLHF
>TRBD1|NA|TRBJ2-7|TRBV28
TGTGCAACCGAGGGGGCCCTTATCTACGAGCAGTACTTC
CATEGALIYEQYF
>TRBD2|NA|TRBJ2-3|TRBV19
TGTGCCAGTAGTTCTAGCGGGGGGCTCACAGATACGCAGTATTTT
CASSSSGGLTDTQYF
>TRBD2|once|TRBJ2-3|TRBV3-1/TRBV3-2
TGTGCCAGTAACCATGGACTAGCGGGGGGGCGAGTGTATACGCAGTATTTT
CASNHGLAGGRVYTQYF
>TRBD2|NA|TRBJ2-7|TRBV20-1
TGCAGTGCTAGTAAGACTAGCGGGGGGTCTTGGGAGCAGTACTTC
CSASKTSGGSWEQYF
>NA|NA|TRBJ1-5|TRBV30
TGTGCCTGGAGGGGGAAGGGGCAGAGCAATCAGCCCCAGCATTTT
CAWRGKGQSNQPQHF
>NA|once|TRBJ2-7|TRBV2
TGTGCCAGCAGTGAGGAGACAGCGACCTACGAGCAGTACTTC
CASSEETATYEQYF
>TRBD1|NA|TRBJ1-2|TRBV4-3
TGCGCCAGCAGCCAGATGGGGACAGGGGATGGCTACACCTTC
CASSQMGTGDGYTF
>TRBD2|NA|TRBJ2-1|TRBV24-1
TGTGCCACCAGTGACCCCGGGACTAGTTATGAGCAGTTCTTC
CATSDPGTSYEQFF
>TRBD2|NA|TRBJ2-1|TRBV5-1
TGCGCCAGCAGCCTTTGGCGGGGGGGCGATAATGAGCAGTTCTTC
CASSLWRGGDNEQFF
>NA|NA|TRBJ1-5|TRBV19
TGTGCCAGTAGTATAGATGGGGCAGGCTTGTATCAGCCCCAGCATTTT
CASSIDGAGLYQPQHF
>TRBD2|NA|TRBJ2-5|TRBV5-1
TGCGCCAGCATCCCTAGGGCGGGAGCCCTCCAAGAGACCCAGTACTTC
CASIPRAGALQETQYF
>NA|NA|TRBJ1-1|TRBV5-1
TGCGCCAGCAGCTTGGGGCAGGGGAGGAACACTGAAGCTTTCTTT
CASSLGQGRNTEAFF
>TRBD2|NA|TRBJ2-7|TRBV6-6
TGTGCCAGCAGCTCCGCTGGACTAGACCTCTCCTACGAGCAGTACTTC
CASSSAGLDLSYEQYF
>NA|NA|TRBJ1-2|TRBV19
TGTGCCAGTCGCCAGGGGCATCCTAACTATGGCTACACCTTC
CASRQGHPNYGYTF
>NA|NA|TRBJ1-6|TRBV30
TGTGCCTGGAGCCCAGGAAGAGATTCACCCCTCCACTTT
CAWSPGRDSPLHF
>TRBD1|few|TRBJ1-1|TRBV6-5
TGTGCCAGCAGCCCCAGGGGGCCCACGAGGTTCTTT
CASSPRGPTRFF
>NA|NA|TRBJ2-5|TRBV9
TGTGCCAGCAGCGTAGATCCGCCTTCGGGACTCGAGAAGACCCAGTACTTC
CASSVDPPSGLEKTQYF
>TRBD2|NA|TRBJ2-3|TRBV7-9
TGTGCCAGCAGCTTAGATTTTGGCGGGGGGGGCACAGATACGCAGTATTTT
CASSLDFGGGGTDTQYF
>TRBD1|once|TRBJ2-7|TRBV19
TGTGCCAGTAGTCCCGAAACGACAGGGTACTACGAGCAGTACTTC
CASSPETTGYYEQYF
>NA|NA|TRBJ1-2|TRBV28
TGTGCCAGCAGTTTTCCCCAGGGAAGAGGTGGCTACACCTTC
CASSFPQGRGGYTF
>NA|NA|TRBJ1-2|TRBV15
TGTGCCACCAGCAGAGGGATAGGCAGGGGAGGGAATGGCTACACCTTC
CATSRGIGRGGNGYTF
>NA|NA|TRBJ1-6|TRBV19
TGTGCCAGTAGTATAACTCCTACAGGGTTAACTTCGTCACCCCTCCACTTT
CASSITPTGLTSSPLHF
>TRBD1|NA|TRBJ1-4|TRBV6-6
TGTGCCAGCAGTTACTCGAACAGGGGTTTTGAAAAACTGTTTTTT
CASSYSNRGFEKLFF
>TRBD2|NA|TRBJ2-1|TRBV11-3
TGTGCCAGCAGCTTACGGTCCAGCGGGGGCTACAATGAGCAGTTCTTC
CASSLRSSGGYNEQFF
>NA|NA|TRBJ2-3|TRBV7-3
TGTGCCAGCAGCTTAAAGCCGGGGTCCGTAGCAGATACGCAGTATTTT
CASSLKPGSVADTQYF
>NA|NA|TRBJ2-3|TRBV3-1/TRBV3-2
TGTGCCAGCAGCCAAGTAGGCCAGGGCCATACGCAGTATTTT
CASSQVGQGHTQYF
>NA|NA|TRBJ2-7|TRBV6-5
TGTGCCAGCATGGACTTCTCCTACGAGCAGTACTTC
CASMDFSYEQYF
>NA|NA|TRBJ1-1|TRBV6-5
TGTGCCAGCAGTAAACTGACGGGGAACACTGAAGCTTTCTTT
CASSKLTGNTEAFF